This T cell receptor (beta chain) emerged from a study of T cells after yellow fever vaccination. Study at large: Fractions of limited cellularity were prepared by means of SMART-Seq v4 Ultra Low Input.

Remarks on this clonotype: Its antigen is not known. With a much larger clone just one base away, this may be a read error.

TCR cDNA was made by 5'RACE template switching, adding a universal primer site and UMIs. TCRdb recomputed calls from the 5' RACE reads with MiXCR, one row per CDR3 protein. The sample lists roughly 65,000 distinct CDR3 sequences, 4.5% to 7.5% seen once, with around 2.2% in the top ten. The V and J ends lost 2 bases and 5 bases respectively, with 12 bases between them. In germline, CDR1 is KGHSH, CDR2 LQKENI. This CDR3 has 14 residues. Study-wide results and caveats: Reappearance after the booster was observed for most primary-vaccination clones (roughly 97% CD4, over 70% CD8). The secondary T-cell response peaked on day 5, not day 15, but was weaker.

This specimen was CD4+ T cells sorted from PBMCs, taken approximately 16 days after the first yellow fever vaccination. The clonotype was recovered from a man between 18 and 29 years old who received the YFV17D yellow fever vaccine. The gene calls are TRBV18 and TRBJ1-2; tentative D call: TRBD1 (5 bases). The CDR3 loop reads CASSPAREVYGYTF. CDR3 coding DNA: TGTGCCAGCTCACCAGCCAGGGAAGTTTATGGCTACACCTTC. Complete variable domain (other parts from reference TRBV18 and TRBJ1-2): NAGVMQNPRHLVRRRGQEARLRCSPMKGHSHVYWYRQLPEEGLKFMVYLQKENIIDESGMPKERFSAEFPKEGPSILRIQQVVRGDSAAYFCASSPAREVYGYTFGSGTRLTVV.